Shown below are 10 T cell receptor beta chains from a single sample sequenced in a study of blood T cell repertoires in COVID-19 (dated by TCRdb to the early 2020s). Library preparation was by the immunoSEQ multiplex PCR assay. Imported from immuneACCESS, the table was reduced by TCRdb to in-frame sequences with V and J called. These copies leave out some clones; in studies compared against another copy, an unresolved V gene accounts for under half, and the cause of the remainder is not known. In this sample the table shows 9,000 to 15,000 clones, 85% to 90% of which occur a single time. Approximately 6% of the sample comes from the top ten. Sequenced sample: peripheral blood. The receptors were sampled from a human donor in a cohort sampled during active COVID-19.

The chain carries TRBV23-1 and TRBJ1-5, with TRBD1 as a possible D gene (5 bases). TRBV23-1 belongs to the ORF category, with a function that is uncertain. Between the trimmed V and J ends, which lost 0 bases and 3 bases, there was a span of 12 bases. The CDR3 sequence is 16 residues long. CDR3 in amino acids: CASSQSNRSFNQPQHF. For the CDR3, the DNA is TGCGCCAGCAGTCAATCCAACAGGTCATTCAATCAGCCCCAGCATTTT.

J is TRBJ2-7 and V is TRBV7-2, with 9 bases aligning to TRBD2. The length of the CDR3 is 17 residues. After removal of 3 bases from V and 3 bases from J, the junction contained 12 bases not matched to a gene. The germline V gene encodes CDR1 SGHTA and CDR2 FQGNSA. CDR3 sequence: CASSFGALAGSHYEQYF. Written as DNA, the CDR3 is TGTGCCAGCAGCTTTGGCGCACTAGCGGGTTCTCACTACGAGCAGTACTTC.

The chain combines TRBV7-3 with TRBJ2-3, with 14 bases identical to TRBD2. V gave up 1 base and J gave up 5 bases; unmatched junction bases: 5. Germline-derived CDR1 and CDR2 are SGHTA and FQGTGA. The CDR3 covers 17 residues. CDR3 bases: TGTGCCAGCAGCTTAATGTCGACTAGCGGGAGGGGAGATACGCAGTATTTT. It specifies CASSLMSTSGRGDTQYF.

This rearrangement joins TRBV11-2 to TRBJ2-1; 9 nucleotides match TRBD2. The CDR3 totals 17 residues. The V segment lost 6 bases and the J segment 1 base; nucleotides outside the gene matches: 10. The V gene's germline CDR1 is SGHAT and CDR2 FQNNGV. The CDR3 protein is CASRPPSSGKSYNEQFF. In DNA form, the CDR3 reads TGTGCCAGCAGACCACCCTCTAGCGGGAAGTCCTACAATGAGCAGTTCTTC. The full variable domain, rest sourced from reference TRBV11-2 and TRBJ2-1, is EAGVAQSPRYKIIEKRQSVAFWCNPISGHATLYWYQQILGQGPKLLIQFQNNGVVDDSQLPKDRFSAERLKGVDSTLKIQPAKLEDSAVYLCASRPPSSGKSYNEQFFGPGTRLTVL.

This clone was seen just once. This chain joins TRBV29-1 and TRBJ2-1; 15 bases are shared with TRBD2. Trimming at V came to 4 bases and at J to 0 bases, leaving 4 bases not matched to a gene. The CDR3 runs 17 residues. Per the germline V gene, CDR1 is SQVTM and CDR2 is ANQGSEA. CDR3 residues: CSVAGLAGGSSYNEQFF. In DNA form, the CDR3 reads TGCAGCGTTGCGGGACTAGCGGGGGGAAGCTCCTACAATGAGCAGTTCTTC.

The chain uses TRBV7-2 and TRBJ1-4; no firm D call. V lost 4 bases, J lost 5 bases, and 17 bases lay in between. CDR3 size: 16 residues. Germline V gives CDR1 SGHTA, CDR2 FQGNSA. The CDR3 bases are TGTGCCAGCAGCTCCAACCAAGCGTTTTCAAATGAAAAACTGTTTTTT. It specifies CASSSNQAFSNEKLFF.

This clone has just a few counts. The chain combines TRBV27 with TRBJ1-4, with a tentative D call TRBD1 (5 bases). V was trimmed by 6 bases and J by 8 bases, leaving 13 bases between them. Germline V gene lookup returns CDR1 MNHEY and CDR2 SMNVEV (reference sequence). CDR3 size: 13 residues. In nucleotides, the CDR3 is TGTGCCAGCAGGGACATTATGCGAGAAAAACTGTTTTTT. Protein product: CASRDIMREKLFF.

V is TRBV11-1 and J is TRBJ2-2; D remains unclear. CDR3 length: 15 residues. Germline lookup yields CDR1 SGHAT and CDR2 FQDESV (reference sequence). Deletions cut 1 base from V and 3 bases from J, with 9 bases between. CDR3 region: CASSLESGYTGELFF. The CDR3 region has the DNA TGTGCCAGCAGCTTAGAGTCCGGTTACACCGGGGAGCTGTTTTTT.

The CDR3 DNA reads as TGTGCCAGCAGACCCACGGGACAGCCTTATGGCTACACCTTC. This codes for CASRPTGQPYGYTF. The V gene is TRBV28, the J gene TRBJ1-2; 7 bases are shared with TRBD1. The CDR3 consists of 14 residues. Germline V CDR1 and CDR2: MDHEN, SYDVKM. With 6 bases clipped from V and 5 bases from J, the junction kept 9 bases outside the gene matches.

The V call is TRBV5-6, the J call TRBJ1-4, with TRBD1 as a possible D gene (6 bases). Trimming stripped 5 bases from V and 13 bases from J, with 24 bases between. Germline CDR1 is SGHDT and CDR2 is YYEEEE. The CDR3 is 15 amino acids. CDR3 region: CASRSTGTSAEGLFF. CDR3 nucleotides: TGTGCCAGCAGGTCCACCGGGACATCGGCTGAGGGACTGTTTTTT.